The T cell receptor (beta chain) under discussion was sequenced for a study of identical twins. MiXCR was run by TCRdb on the 5' RACE reads, yielding one entry per CDR3 protein. In the table there are roughly 700,000 distinct CDR3 sequences, under 9% of which are singletons. This clonotype was detected a few times. This sample was also put to use in a study of yellow fever vaccine responses in identical twins.

Sequences were obtained from PBMCs. This clonotype was obtained from a young woman in good health.

The CDR3 here is CSASRVATEAFF. CDR3 bases: TGCAGTGCTAGTCGGGTAGCCACTGAAGCTTTCTTT. The chain is built from TRBV20-1 and TRBJ1-1, with no clear D. This CDR3 is built from 12 residues. CDR1 is DFQATT and CDR2 is SNEGSKA in the germline V gene (reference sequence). Trimming removed 3 bases from V and 4 bases from J, with 9 bases in between.